This is a list of T cell receptor beta chains from one sample in a study of blood T cell repertoires in COVID-19. Sequencing was performed with immunoSEQ multiplex PCR; in TCRdb, only in-frame clones are kept and a portion is missing. The sample has approximately 480,000 clones; 75% to 90% are singletons. Sequenced sample: PBMCs or T cells enriched from blood (not recorded which). These receptors all come from a woman under 30 who had recovered from COVID-19. CDR3s include the opening cysteine and the closing phenylalanine or tryptophan. The D gene is left open where the match is weak. Clone size is given for some rows only: seen once, a few or many times, or a class if the clone is expanded.

>.|TRBD1|TRBJ1-1|TRBV5-6
CASTGQGTTEAFF
TGTGCCAGCACCGGACAGGGGACCACTGAAGCTTTCTTT
>.|.|TRBJ2-3|TRBV12-3/TRBV12-4
CASSLRETDTQYF
TGTGCCAGCAGTTTGAGGGAAACAGATACGCAGTATTTT
>.|TRBD1|TRBJ1-2|TRBV28
CASSLPTGGANYGYTF
TGTGCCAGCAGTTTACCCACAGGGGGAGCGAACTATGGCTACACCTTC
>.|.|TRBJ1-5|TRBV6-5
CASSSMDSPYQPQHF
TGTGCCAGCAGTTCCATGGACAGTCCCTATCAGCCCCAGCATTTT
>.|.|TRBJ2-2|TRBV3-1/TRBV3-2
CASSQAVGSNTGELFF
TGTGCCAGCAGCCAAGCGGTGGGCTCGAACACCGGGGAGCTGTTTTTT
>.|TRBD1|TRBJ1-5|TRBV5-1
CASSEAPGTGNQPQHF
TGCGCCAGCAGCGAAGCACCCGGGACAGGGAATCAGCCCCAGCATTTT
>.|TRBD1|TRBJ2-1|TRBV5-5
CASSLPGQGLNEQFF
TGTGCCAGCAGCTTACCGGGACAGGGGCTCAATGAGCAGTTCTTC
>once|TRBD1|TRBJ1-4|TRBV25-1
CATVGQGVEKLFF
TGTGCCACGGTGGGACAGGGAGTCGAAAAACTGTTTTTT
>.|.|TRBJ2-7|TRBV27
CASSFRGSTTYEQYF
TGTGCCAGCAGTTTCCGGGGGTCCACCACTTACGAGCAGTACTTC
>.|.|TRBJ1-1|TRBV10-2
CASSEAGGSNTEAFF
TGCGCCAGCAGCGAAGCCGGGGGTTCGAACACTGAAGCTTTCTTT
>.|.|TRBJ2-5|TRBV1
CTSSQDSPLAGGQETQYF
TGCACCAGCAGCCAAGATTCCCCCTTAGCGGGGGGACAAGAGACCCAGTACTTC
>.|.|TRBJ1-2|TRBV12-5
CASGLVRRDGYTF
TGTGCTAGTGGTTTGGTACGCAGGGATGGCTACACCTTC
>.|.|TRBJ2-7|TRBV21-1
CASSKAREGLTRYEQYF
TGTGCCAGCAGCAAAGCAAGGGAGGGGCTCACCCGCTACGAGCAGTACTTC
>.|TRBD2|TRBJ2-1|TRBV4-2
CASSQSTLAGAFNEQFF
TGTGCCAGCAGCCAGTCCACCCTAGCGGGGGCGTTTAATGAGCAGTTCTTC
>.|TRBD2|TRBJ2-5|TRBV7-8
CASSPSGGPQETQYF
TGTGCCAGCAGTCCTAGCGGGGGGCCTCAAGAGACCCAGTACTTC
>.|TRBD1|TRBJ1-2|TRBV5-5
CASSRSTGRNYGYTF
TGTGCCAGCAGCCGTTCGACAGGGAGAAACTATGGCTACACCTTC
>.|.|TRBJ1-5|TRBV3-1/TRBV3-2
CASSQVGGVSYSGNQPQHF
TGTGCCAGCAGCCAAGTGGGGGGGGTGTCTTATTCCGGCAATCAGCCCCAGCATTTT
>.|.|TRBJ2-1|TRBV7-2
CASTSGGTSYNEQFF
TGTGCCAGCACCTCCGGGGGGACATCCTACAATGAGCAGTTCTTC
>.|.|TRBJ2-2|TRBV7-8
CALVGVAGRTGELFF
TGTGCCCTAGTCGGGGTAGCCGGAAGGACCGGGGAGCTGTTTTTT
>.|TRBD1|TRBJ1-5|TRBV7-9
CASSLLGGPNQPQHF
TGTGCCAGCAGCTTGTTAGGGGGCCCAAATCAGCCCCAGCATTTT
>.|TRBD1|TRBJ1-2|TRBV15
CATSSPTGSSGYTF
TGTGCCACCAGCAGTCCGACAGGGTCGAGTGGCTACACCTTC
>.|TRBD2|TRBJ2-7|TRBV7-9
CASSSGGVEQYF
TGTGCCAGCAGCTCGGGGGGAGTCGAGCAGTACTTC
>.|.|TRBJ2-7|TRBV28
CASLNRLPYEQYF
TGTGCCAGCCTAAACCGATTACCCTACGAGCAGTACTTC